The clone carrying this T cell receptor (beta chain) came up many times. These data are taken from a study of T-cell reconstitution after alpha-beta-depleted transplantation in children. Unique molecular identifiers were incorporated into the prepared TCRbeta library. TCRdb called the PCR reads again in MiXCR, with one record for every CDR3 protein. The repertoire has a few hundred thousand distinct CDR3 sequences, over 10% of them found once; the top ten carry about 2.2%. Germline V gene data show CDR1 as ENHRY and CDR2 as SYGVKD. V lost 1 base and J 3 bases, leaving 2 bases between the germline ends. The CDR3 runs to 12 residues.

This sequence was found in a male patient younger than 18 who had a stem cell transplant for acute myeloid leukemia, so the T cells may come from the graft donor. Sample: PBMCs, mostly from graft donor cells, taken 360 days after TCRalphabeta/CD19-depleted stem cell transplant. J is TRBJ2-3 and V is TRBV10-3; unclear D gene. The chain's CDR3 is CAISELTDTQYF. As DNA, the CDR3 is TGTGCCATCAGTGAGTTGACAGATACGCAGTATTTT.